This T cell receptor (beta chain) is from a study of blood T cell repertoires in COVID-19. Study summary: COVID-19 samples collected from the United States, Italy and Spain covered acute and convalescent phases. The cDNA or gDNA used as material had been derived from T cells, B-cell-depleted T cells, or PBMCs.

This table comes from immunoSEQ multiplex PCR, and its TCRdb copy is limited to in-frame clones, with some not included. The repertoire holds some 160,000 clones, around three quarters seen once, with around 19% in the top ten. The CDR3 is made up of 15 amino acids. Germline V CDR1 and CDR2: SGHTA, FQGTGA. Trimming took off 3 bases at V and 5 bases at J, with 11 bases between the two ends. The J gene is TRBJ1-6, the V gene TRBV7-3; TRBD1 might be the D (6 bases). Material: PBMCs or T cells enriched from blood (not recorded which). This receptor was taken from a woman in her sixties or seventies in a cohort exposed to, infected with or recovered from COVID-19 (not recorded which). DNA of the CDR3: TGTGCCAGCAGCTTGGCGGGGGGCCATAATTCACCCCTCCACTTT. This encodes CASSLAGGHNSPLHF.